The T cell receptor (beta chain) under discussion was sequenced for a study of T cell repertoires in cytomegalovirus infection. Study-wide background: Recently identified HLA-C-restricted CMV epitopes and well-studied HLA-B-restricted CMV epitopes were used by the study. In public TCR beta signatures, there were indications of both CMV infection and matching HLA type. Study observations and caveats: Pooled public TCR beta family frequency picked out CMV carriers with the relevant HLA. HLA-C-restricted CMV-specific TCR beta clonotypes were dominant in the ex vivo response.

This clonotype was observed once. Its cognate antigen is unknown. MiXCR, applied by TCRdb to the reads, yields one record per CDR3 protein. The sample contains around 900,000 distinct CDR3 sequences, 25% to 40% of which appear only once. Sequenced material: cultured CD8+ T cells from PBMCs, taken from culture after CMV antigen stimulation. This clonotype was obtained from a human donor in good health (CMV status not recorded). Some clones in this sample may be carry-over from other donors' samples.

The CDR3 reads CASSIRSKFDPGNTIYF. CDR3 in DNA: TGTGCCAGCAGTATTCGGAGTAAATTTGACCCTGGAAACACCATATATTTT. The gene calls are TRBV5-5 and TRBJ1-3; D is unresolved. This CDR3 has 17 residues. The germline V and J ends were trimmed by 5 bases and 2 bases, with 20 bases remaining between them. Germline-derived CDR1 and CDR2 are SGHKS and YYEKEE (reference sequence). Combining the CDR3 with reference TRBV5-5 and TRBJ1-3 gives the whole variable domain DAGVTQSPTHLIKTRGQQVTLRCSPISGHKSVSWYQQVLGQGPQFIFQYYEKEERGRGNFPDRFSARQFPNYSSELNVNALLLGDSALYLCASSIRSKFDPGNTIYFGEGSWLTVV.